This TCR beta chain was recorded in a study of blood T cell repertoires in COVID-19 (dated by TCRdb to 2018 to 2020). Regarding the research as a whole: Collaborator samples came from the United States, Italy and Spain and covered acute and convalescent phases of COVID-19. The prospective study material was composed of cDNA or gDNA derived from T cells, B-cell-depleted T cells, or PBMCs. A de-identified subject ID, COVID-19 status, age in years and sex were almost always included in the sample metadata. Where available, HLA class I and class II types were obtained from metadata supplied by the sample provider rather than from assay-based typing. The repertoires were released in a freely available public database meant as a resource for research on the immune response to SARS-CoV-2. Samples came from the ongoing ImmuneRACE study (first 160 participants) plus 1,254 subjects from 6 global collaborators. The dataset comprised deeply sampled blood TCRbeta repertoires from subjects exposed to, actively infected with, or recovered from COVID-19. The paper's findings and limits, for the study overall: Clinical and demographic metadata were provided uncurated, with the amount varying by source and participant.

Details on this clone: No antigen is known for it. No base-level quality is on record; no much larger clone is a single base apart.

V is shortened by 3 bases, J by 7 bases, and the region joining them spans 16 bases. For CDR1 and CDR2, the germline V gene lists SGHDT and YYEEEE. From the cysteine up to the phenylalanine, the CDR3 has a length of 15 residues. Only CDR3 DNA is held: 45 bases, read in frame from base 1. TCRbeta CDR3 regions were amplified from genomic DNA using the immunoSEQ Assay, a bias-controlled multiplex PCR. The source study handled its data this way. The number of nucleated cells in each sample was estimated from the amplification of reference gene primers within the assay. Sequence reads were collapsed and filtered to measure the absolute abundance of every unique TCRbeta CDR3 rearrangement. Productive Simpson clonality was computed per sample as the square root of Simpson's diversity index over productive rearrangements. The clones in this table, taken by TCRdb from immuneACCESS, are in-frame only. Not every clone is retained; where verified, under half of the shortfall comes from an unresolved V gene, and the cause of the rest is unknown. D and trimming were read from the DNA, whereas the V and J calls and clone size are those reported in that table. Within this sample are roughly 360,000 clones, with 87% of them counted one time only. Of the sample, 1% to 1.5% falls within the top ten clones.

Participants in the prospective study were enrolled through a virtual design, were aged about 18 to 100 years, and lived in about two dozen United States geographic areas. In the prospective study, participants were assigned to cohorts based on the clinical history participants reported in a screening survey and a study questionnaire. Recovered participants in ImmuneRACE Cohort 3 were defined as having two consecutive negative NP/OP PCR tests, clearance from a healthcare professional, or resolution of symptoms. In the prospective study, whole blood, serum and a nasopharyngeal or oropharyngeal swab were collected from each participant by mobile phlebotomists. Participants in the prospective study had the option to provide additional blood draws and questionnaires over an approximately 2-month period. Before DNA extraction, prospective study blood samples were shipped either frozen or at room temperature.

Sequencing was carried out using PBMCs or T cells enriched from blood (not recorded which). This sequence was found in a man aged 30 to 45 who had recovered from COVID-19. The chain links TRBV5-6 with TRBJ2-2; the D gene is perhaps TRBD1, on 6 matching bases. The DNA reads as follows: TGTGCCAGCAGCTCGGGCCTACGGGACATCGGGGAGCTGTTTTTT. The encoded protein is CASSSGLRDIGELFF.